This is a list of T cell receptor beta chains from one sample in a study of blood T cell repertoires in COVID-19. Data came from immunoSEQ multiplex PCR; TCRdb stores just in-frame clones and leaves some out. The sample consists of roughly 290,000 clones, approximately 91% of them appearing once. Sample: PBMCs or T cells enriched from blood (not recorded which). Receptors originate from a woman in her 40s who had recovered from COVID-19. Each CDR3 is given with its conserved first and last residue. The order of the fields is J gene, D gene, clone size, V gene, CDR3 DNA, CDR3 protein. A D gene is named only where the DNA matches it firmly. Rows may omit the clone size; those that give it use once, few, many or a size class.

J gene: TRBJ1-1
D gene: .
clone size: .
V gene: TRBV19
CDR3 DNA: TGTGCCAGTAGGTTTCGGACACTGAACACTGAAGCTTTCTTT
CDR3 protein: CASRFRTLNTEAFF

J gene: TRBJ2-2
D gene: TRBD2
clone size: .
V gene: TRBV11-3
CDR3 DNA: TGTGCCAGCAGCCCCGGACTAGCGGGATGGGGCGGGGAGCTGTTTTTT
CDR3 protein: CASSPGLAGWGGELFF

J gene: TRBJ1-5
D gene: .
clone size: .
V gene: TRBV6-2/TRBV6-3
CDR3 DNA: TGTGCCAGCAGTCGACACTCTGACAATCAGCCCCAGCATTTT
CDR3 protein: CASSRHSDNQPQHF

J gene: TRBJ1-1
D gene: .
clone size: once
V gene: TRBV27
CDR3 DNA: TGTGCCAGCAGTCCATCACGACAGGCCATGAACACTGAAGCTTTCTTT
CDR3 protein: CASSPSRQAMNTEAFF

J gene: TRBJ2-7
D gene: .
clone size: .
V gene: TRBV4-1
CDR3 DNA: TGCGCCAGCAGCCACCCCGCGGTAGGGGCCGACGAGCAGTACTTC
CDR3 protein: CASSHPAVGADEQYF

J gene: TRBJ1-6
D gene: TRBD1
clone size: .
V gene: TRBV19
CDR3 DNA: TGTGCCAGTAGTGGACAGGGACAGGGAAGAAATTCACCCCTCCACTTT
CDR3 protein: CASSGQGQGRNSPLHF

J gene: TRBJ1-1
D gene: TRBD1
clone size: .
V gene: TRBV19
CDR3 DNA: TGTGCCAGTAGTATAGGCCCGAGAGGGGGACAGGGGAACACTGAAGCTTTCTTT
CDR3 protein: CASSIGPRGGQGNTEAFF

J gene: TRBJ1-2
D gene: .
clone size: .
V gene: TRBV18
CDR3 DNA: TGTGCCAGCTCACCCGGAGGGGATGGGTATGGCTACACCTTC
CDR3 protein: CASSPGGDGYGYTF

J gene: TRBJ2-3
D gene: .
clone size: .
V gene: TRBV27
CDR3 DNA: TGTGCCAGCAGTCCACAAGGACTCGGAGATACGCAGTATTTT
CDR3 protein: CASSPQGLGDTQYF

J gene: TRBJ2-2
D gene: .
clone size: .
V gene: TRBV7-8
CDR3 DNA: TGTGCCAGCAGCTTTTTTGATACAGGAACCGGGGAGCTGTTTTTT
CDR3 protein: CASSFFDTGTGELFF

J gene: TRBJ1-3
D gene: TRBD1
clone size: .
V gene: TRBV5-1
CDR3 DNA: TGCGCCAGCAGCACGACAGGGGGAACTGGAAACACCATATATTTT
CDR3 protein: CASSTTGGTGNTIYF

J gene: TRBJ2-6
D gene: .
clone size: .
V gene: TRBV11-3
CDR3 DNA: TGTGCCAGCAGCCAGCGGGCTGGCGTCCTGACTTTC
CDR3 protein: CASSQRAGVLTF

J gene: TRBJ1-2
D gene: TRBD1
clone size: .
V gene: TRBV9
CDR3 DNA: TGTGCCAGCAGCGCGCGGACAGGGGAGGACTATGGCTACACCTTC
CDR3 protein: CASSARTGEDYGYTF

J gene: TRBJ2-7
D gene: TRBD1
clone size: .
V gene: TRBV11-1
CDR3 DNA: TGTGCCAGCAGCCCGAGCTGGACAGGGGGCCGGCAGTACTTC
CDR3 protein: CASSPSWTGGRQYF

J gene: TRBJ2-3
D gene: .
clone size: .
V gene: TRBV4-1
CDR3 DNA: TGCGCCAGCACCTTAGCGAGATTCACAGATACGCAGTATTTT
CDR3 protein: CASTLARFTDTQYF

J gene: TRBJ1-1
D gene: .
clone size: .
V gene: TRBV2
CDR3 DNA: TGTGCCAGCAGTGACAGGGGTACTGAAGCTTTCTTT
CDR3 protein: CASSDRGTEAFF

J gene: TRBJ1-4
D gene: TRBD1
clone size: .
V gene: TRBV7-9
CDR3 DNA: TGTGCCAGCAGTCGGACAGGGGGAACTAATGAAAAACTGTTTTTT
CDR3 protein: CASSRTGGTNEKLFF

J gene: TRBJ1-1
D gene: .
clone size: .
V gene: TRBV2
CDR3 DNA: TGTGCCAGCAGTGGCCCAGGGAAGGACACTGAAGCTTTCTTT
CDR3 protein: CASSGPGKDTEAFF

J gene: TRBJ1-1
D gene: .
clone size: .
V gene: TRBV7-8
CDR3 DNA: TGTGCCAGCAGCTTAGCGATGGACAGTACGGCTTTCTTT
CDR3 protein: CASSLAMDSTAFF

J gene: TRBJ1-2
D gene: .
clone size: .
V gene: TRBV19
CDR3 DNA: TGTGCCAGTAGCCGACAGAACTATGGCTACACCTTC
CDR3 protein: CASSRQNYGYTF

J gene: TRBJ2-2
D gene: .
clone size: few
V gene: TRBV5-6
CDR3 DNA: TGTGCCAGCAGCTTGGGCTCGGAGGGAGAAATCGGGGAGCTGTTTTTT
CDR3 protein: CASSLGSEGEIGELFF

J gene: TRBJ1-4
D gene: .
clone size: .
V gene: TRBV5-1
CDR3 DNA: TGCGCCAGCAGCCCCGGGAGCCCAGAGGGTGAAAAACTGTTTTTT
CDR3 protein: CASSPGSPEGEKLFF

J gene: TRBJ1-4
D gene: .
clone size: .
V gene: TRBV7-9
CDR3 DNA: TGTGCCAGCAGCCAGCGAGGGTGGGGTGAAAAACTGTTTTTT
CDR3 protein: CASSQRGWGEKLFF

J gene: TRBJ1-1
D gene: TRBD1
clone size: once
V gene: TRBV7-2
CDR3 DNA: TGTGCCAGCAGCTTAGACAGGGGGCAAAGGGCTTTCTTT
CDR3 protein: CASSLDRGQRAFF